The rows below give T cell receptor beta chains drawn from one sample of a study of Graves' ophthalmopathy and Graves' hyperthyroidism. MiXCR, applied by TCRdb to the multiplex PCR reads, yields one record per CDR3 protein. The repertoire holds about 640,000 distinct CDR3 sequences, with 35% to 45% as singletons. The source material was peripheral blood. These TCRs come from an adult man with Graves' ophthalmopathy. Each CDR3 is given with its conserved first and last residue. Each record gives: CDR3 protein, CDR3 DNA, V gene, J gene, D gene, CDR3 length, clone size. The D gene is left open where the match is weak. Rows may omit the clone size; those that give it use once, few, many or a size class.

CATSDSGQGAYEQYF,TGTGCCACCAGTGATTCGGGACAGGGGGCCTACGAGCAGTACTTC,TRBV24-1,TRBJ2-7,TRBD1,15,many
CASSPDGGEDEKLFF,TGTGCCAGCAGTCCTGACGGGGGAGAGGATGAAAAACTGTTTTTT,TRBV25-1,TRBJ1-4,.,15,many
CASSATGGPSNGYTF,TGTGCCAGCAGTGCTACAGGGGGACCGTCTAATGGCTACACCTTC,TRBV12-3/TRBV12-4,TRBJ1-2,TRBD1,15,many
CASSESMGTGGSYEQYF,TGTGCCAGCAGTGAATCCATGGGGACAGGGGGGTCCTACGAGCAGTACTTC,TRBV25-1,TRBJ2-7,TRBD1,17,.
CASSQEAFSGNTIYF,TGTGCCAGCAGCCAGGAAGCCTTCTCTGGAAACACCATATATTTT,TRBV14,TRBJ1-3,.,15,.
CAISESRTSDEQYF,TGTGCCATCAGTGAGTCGAGGACTAGCGACGAGCAGTACTTC,TRBV10-3,TRBJ2-7,TRBD2,14,many
CASSLRVGLYGYTF,TGTGCCAGCAGTTTGAGGGTGGGGCTCTATGGCTACACCTTC,TRBV12-3/TRBV12-4,TRBJ1-2,.,14,many
CASSSTSGLYNEQFF,TGTGCCAGCAGCTCGACTAGCGGGTTGTACAATGAGCAGTTCTTC,TRBV7-8,TRBJ2-1,TRBD2,15,.
CASSQPDGANYGYTF,TGCGCCAGCAGTCAACCGGACGGAGCTAACTATGGCTACACCTTC,TRBV5-1,TRBJ1-2,.,15,.
CATSDLPGNYGYTF,TGTGCCACCAGTGATTTGCCAGGGAACTATGGCTACACCTTC,TRBV24-1,TRBJ1-2,.,14,.
CATSIDRENQPQHF,TGTGCCACCAGCATCGACAGGGAGAATCAGCCCCAGCATTTT,TRBV15,TRBJ1-5,TRBD1,14,many
CASSQGFDRAREAFF,TGCGCCAGCAGCCAAGGATTTGACAGGGCCCGAGAAGCTTTCTTT,TRBV4-3,TRBJ1-1,TRBD1,15,few
CASSTGMNYGYTF,TGTGCCAGTAGTACAGGGATGAACTATGGCTACACCTTC,TRBV19,TRBJ1-2,.,13,many
CATGGTFTYEQYF,TGTGCCACGGGGGGGACGTTCACCTACGAGCAGTACTTC,TRBV2,TRBJ2-7,TRBD2,13,many
CASSPKGQGMSPLHF,TGTGCCAGCAGCCCGAAGGGACAGGGAATGTCACCCCTCCACTTT,TRBV5-4,TRBJ1-6,TRBD1,15,many
CASSLGTGGGGELFF,TGTGCCAGCAGCCTCGGGACAGGGGGAGGCGGGGAGCTGTTTTTT,TRBV5-4,TRBJ2-2,TRBD1,15,.
CATSDLRAANTGELFF,TGTGCCACCAGTGATTTGCGGGCGGCGAACACCGGGGAGCTGTTTTTT,TRBV24-1,TRBJ2-2,.,16,many
CASSYPGLAGDFRETQYF,TGTGCCAGCAGTTACCCGGGACTAGCGGGAGATTTTCGGGAGACCCAGTACTTC,TRBV6-2/TRBV6-3,TRBJ2-5,TRBD2,18,once
CASTPGVSNTEAFF,TGTGCCAGCACCCCAGGGGTATCGAACACTGAAGCTTTCTTT,TRBV25-1,TRBJ1-1,.,14,.
CASSLTGLAGDDEQFF,TGTGCCAGCAGCTTAACTGGTCTAGCGGGAGACGATGAGCAGTTCTTC,TRBV7-3,TRBJ2-1,TRBD2,16,.
CASSARGTSDYEQYF,TGTGCCAGCAGTGCTAGAGGGACTAGCGACTACGAGCAGTACTTC,TRBV25-1,TRBJ2-7,TRBD2,15,.
CSTGLSNQPQHF,TGCAGTACGGGACTGAGCAATCAGCCCCAGCATTTT,TRBV29-1,TRBJ1-5,.,12,.
CSARDELADSTDTQYF,TGCAGTGCTAGAGATGAGTTAGCGGATAGCACAGATACGCAGTATTTT,TRBV20-1,TRBJ2-3,.,16,.
CASSSQTGMNTEAFF,TGTGCCAGCAGTTCCCAGACAGGAATGAACACTGAAGCTTTCTTT,TRBV12-3/TRBV12-4,TRBJ1-1,.,15,many
CASSSDGGSTGELFF,TGTGCCAGCAGCTCGGATGGGGGATCCACCGGGGAGCTGTTTTTT,TRBV5-4,TRBJ2-2,.,15,few
CSARATGSSYNSPLHF,TGCAGTGCTAGAGCGACAGGTAGCTCCTATAATTCACCCCTCCACTTT,TRBV20-1,TRBJ1-6,.,16,many
CASSEKGGSYEQYF,TGTGCCAGCAGCGAGAAGGGGGGATCCTACGAGCAGTACTTC,TRBV2,TRBJ2-7,.,14,.
CASSLESGTGDDQPQHF,TGTGCCAGCAGCTTGGAGTCTGGGACAGGGGATGATCAGCCCCAGCATTTT,TRBV7-8,TRBJ1-5,TRBD1,17,.
CASSSRDRLNTEAFF,TGTGCCAGCAGCAGCCGGGACAGGCTGAACACTGAAGCTTTCTTT,TRBV13,TRBJ1-1,TRBD1,15,many
CATPVLAGGLRGETQYF,TGTGCCACCCCTGTATTAGCGGGAGGGCTCCGCGGAGAGACCCAGTACTTC,TRBV7-9,TRBJ2-5,TRBD2,17,.
CASRPFSYGANVLTF,TGTGCCAGCAGGCCATTTAGTTACGGGGCCAACGTCCTGACTTTC,TRBV4-2,TRBJ2-6,.,15,.
CASSTLSITNSPLHF,TGTGCCAGCAGTACACTCAGCATCACCAATTCACCCCTCCACTTT,TRBV6-5,TRBJ1-6,.,15,many
CASSLKRGTGELFF,TGTGCCAGCAGCCTTAAGCGGGGTACCGGGGAGCTGTTTTTT,TRBV10-3,TRBJ2-2,TRBD2,14,few
CASGLVYSQPRHF,TGTGCTAGTGGTTTGGTATACTCTCAGCCCCGGCACTTT,TRBV12-5,TRBJ1-5,.,13,once
CASSVLTGGYTF,TGTGCCAGCAGTGTCCTAACAGGGGGCTACACCTTC,TRBV12-3/TRBV12-4,TRBJ1-2,.,12,.
CASSEDSSYFYGYTF,TGTGCCAGCAGCGAAGACTCAAGCTACTTCTATGGCTACACCTTC,TRBV6-6,TRBJ1-2,.,15,few
CAISESDRAGANVLTF,TGTGCCATCAGTGAGTCGGACAGGGCAGGGGCCAACGTCCTGACTTTC,TRBV10-3,TRBJ2-6,TRBD1,16,once
CAINPEPSDEQFF,TGTGCCATCAACCCTGAGCCATCCGATGAGCAGTTCTTC,TRBV10-3,TRBJ2-1,.,13,few
CATSETGTGAGELFF,TGTGCCACCAGTGAGACCGGGACAGGGGCCGGGGAGCTGTTTTTT,TRBV24-1,TRBJ2-2,TRBD1,15,many
CSARDEKGETQYF,TGCAGTGCTAGAGATGAAAAAGGCGAGACCCAGTACTTC,TRBV20-1,TRBJ2-5,.,13,few
CASSSPTGLGNEQYF,TGTGCCAGCAGTTCCCCGACAGGGCTGGGGAACGAGCAGTACTTC,TRBV12-3/TRBV12-4,TRBJ2-7,TRBD1,15,many
CASSLGDSPNTEAFF,TGTGCCAGCAGCCTAGGGGACAGCCCCAACACTGAAGCTTTCTTT,TRBV7-3,TRBJ1-1,TRBD1,15,.
CASSPDRVNGYTF,TGCGCCAGCAGCCCCGACAGGGTGAATGGCTACACCTTC,TRBV5-1,TRBJ1-2,TRBD1,13,many
CASSTGTGGGNQPQHF,TGTGCCAGTAGTACCGGGACAGGGGGCGGCAATCAGCCCCAGCATTTT,TRBV19,TRBJ1-5,TRBD1,16,.
CASSPGQGASFYGYTF,TGCGCCAGCAGCCCCGGACAGGGGGCGTCTTTTTATGGCTACACCTTC,TRBV4-1,TRBJ1-2,TRBD1,16,few
CASSPLLERGSYEQYF,TGTGCCAGCAGCCCCCTCTTGGAAAGGGGCTCCTACGAGCAGTACTTC,TRBV7-6,TRBJ2-7,.,16,.